Shown below are 17 T cell receptor beta chains from a single sample sequenced in a study of cytomegalovirus exposure and HLA in healthy donors. 13 Jbeta primers and 60 Vbeta primers were used for the PCR. TCRdb's copy holds only in-frame clones and misses some; the assay was immunoSEQ multiplex PCR. Among over 200,000 clones listed, around nine tenths were seen once. The sequencing input was PBMCs. Receptors were obtained from a woman younger than 30 in good health and CMV-seronegative.

The V gene is TRBV6-1, the J gene TRBJ2-1, with 10 nucleotides matching TRBD1. Germline V gives CDR1 MNHNS, CDR2 SASEGT. This CDR3 has 15 residues. Losses at the gene ends were 2 bases for V and 5 bases for J; bases not matched to a gene: 3. The DNA for the CDR3 is TGTGCCAGCAGTGAACGGGACAGGGGACACAATGAGCAGTTCTTC. Translated, it gives CASSERDRGHNEQFF.

This clone was seen only once. The CDR3 region is CASRTREGYNEQFF. CDR3 nucleotides: TGTGCCAGCAGAACCAGGGAGGGCTACAATGAGCAGTTCTTC. The rearrangement uses TRBV2 and TRBJ2-1; 7 bases align to TRBD2. Germline values: CDR1 SNHLY, CDR2 FYNNEI. Trimming removed 6 bases from V and 3 bases from J; junction bases left unmatched: 5. The CDR3 is made up of 14 amino acids.

The V and J genes are TRBV7-3 and TRBJ1-3; D unresolved. The CDR3 has 16 residues. Trimming left V 5 bases short and J 3 bases short, with 17 bases between. Looked up from germline, CDR1 is SGHTA and CDR2 is FQGTGA. The CDR3 protein is CASSPQPGARGNTIYF. The CDR3 coding sequence is TGTGCCAGCAGCCCTCAACCGGGTGCTCGTGGAAACACCATATATTTT.

The chain combines TRBV4-3 with TRBJ1-1, with 8 bases that match TRBD1. Germline V gene lookup returns CDR1 LGHNA and CDR2 YSLEER. J lost 6 bases, V lost 4 bases, and 10 bases had no gene match. The CDR3 runs to 15 residues. CDR3 sequence: CASSRGQGASAEAFF. DNA for the CDR3: TGCGCCAGCAGCCGCGGACAGGGAGCGTCCGCTGAAGCTTTCTTT.

The V and J genes are TRBV11-2 and TRBJ2-1; TRBD2 agrees at 10 bases. Germline CDR1 reads SGHAT; CDR2 reads FQNNGV. The CDR3 is 12 amino acids. V was pared by 6 bases and J by 15 bases, with 8 bases of the junction left unmatched. The CDR3 sequence: CASSSSGGGPFF. In nucleotides, the CDR3 is TGTGCCAGCAGTTCAAGCGGGGGGGGCCCGTTCTTC.

The chain combines TRBV20-1 with TRBJ2-7; D possibly corresponds to TRBD2 (5 bases). CDR1 is DFQATT, CDR2 SNEGSKA, per germline (reference sequence). Trimming took 6 bases from V and 7 from J, leaving 13 bases between them. The CDR3 is 11 amino acids. DNA of the CDR3: TGCAGTGCGACCCGGTCGGGGGAGCAGTACTTC. Protein: CSATRSGEQYF.

The V call is TRBV6-5, the J call TRBJ1-4; 7 bases are shared with TRBD1. Unmatched junction bases numbered 8, after V lost 6 bases and J lost 7 bases. From germline, CDR1 is MNHEY and CDR2 SVGAGI. The CDR3 runs to 14 residues. This CDR3 reads CASSNRGRGEKLFF. DNA of the CDR3: TGTGCCAGCAGCAACAGGGGTAGGGGTGAAAAACTGTTTTTT.

V gene TRBV6-1 combines with J gene TRBJ1-5; 8 nucleotides agree with TRBD1. The J segment lost 0 bases and the V segment lost 4 bases, leaving 5 bases of the junction unmatched. Germline V lookup: CDR1 MNHNS, CDR2 SASEGT. This CDR3 comprises 16 residues. The CDR3 nucleotides are TGTGCCAGCAGTGTAGGACAGGGAAATAGCAATCAGCCCCAGCATTTT. This codes for CASSVGQGNSNQPQHF.

Written as DNA, the CDR3 is TGTGCCAGCAGCGCAAGGGGACTGCCCGAAAAACTGTTTTTT. Protein product: CASSARGLPEKLFF. This chain uses TRBV7-2 with TRBJ1-4; D possibly corresponds to TRBD1 (5 bases). CDR1 and CDR2 (germline): SGHTA, FQGNSA. This CDR3 is 14 amino acids long. With 5 bases removed from V and 8 bases from J, the gap between germline ends came to 15 bases.

The gene calls are TRBV27 and TRBJ2-5; TRBD1 matches at 10 bases. Near its end, the DNA agrees better with TRBJ2-7, so the J call may be wrong. Per the germline V gene, CDR1 is MNHEY and CDR2 is SMNVEV (reference sequence). This CDR3 is built from 15 residues. CDR3 nucleotides: TGTGCCAGCAGTTTAGGGACAGGGGCATATAACGAGCAGTACTTC. Translated: CASSLGTGAYNEQYF.

The chain uses TRBV14 and TRBJ1-3; the D is unclear. CDR1 and CDR2 (germline): SGHDN, FVKESK. The V end lost 2 bases, the J end lost 1 base, and 12 bases lay between the germline ends. The CDR3 is 16 residues long. CDR3 protein: CASSQLPSGSGNTIYF. The CDR3 DNA follows: TGTGCCAGCAGCCAACTACCGAGCGGGTCTGGAAACACCATATATTTT. Combining the CDR3 with reference TRBV14 and TRBJ1-3 gives the whole variable domain EAGVTQFPSHSVIEKGQTVTLRCDPISGHDNLYWYRRVMGKEIKFLLHFVKESKQDESGMPNNRFLAERTGGTYSTLKVQPAELEDSGVYFCASSQLPSGSGNTIYFGEGSWLTVV.

This clone was observed once. This chain links TRBV19 with TRBJ2-1; tentative D call: TRBD1 (5 bases). The germline CDR1 and CDR2 sequences are LNHDA and SQIVND (reference sequence). This CDR3 contains 15 residues. V lost 2 bases and J 3 bases, leaving 11 bases between the germline ends. The CDR3 protein is CASSILADSYNEQFF. CDR3 sequence (DNA): TGTGCCAGTAGTATACTCGCCGACAGCTACAATGAGCAGTTCTTC.

The gene calls are TRBV28 and TRBJ1-1; 7 bases match TRBD1. Germline loops: CDR1 MDHEN, CDR2 SYDVKM. The CDR3 totals 13 residues. Germline trimming cut 10 bases from V and 4 bases from J; bases unmatched to any gene: 9. CDR3 DNA sequence: TGTGCCATTCACAGGGGATGGCCCACTGAAGCTTTCTTT. Residues: CAIHRGWPTEAFF. Complete variable domain (other parts from reference TRBV28 and TRBJ1-1): DVKVTQSSRYLVKRTGEKVFLECVQDMDHENMFWYRQDPGLGLRLIYFSYDVKMKEKGDIPEGYSVSREKKERFSLILESASTNQTSMYLCAIHRGWPTEAFFGQGTRLTVV.

V and J are TRBV5-1 and TRBJ2-3; tentatively, D is TRBD1 (6 bases). The CDR3 loop spans 14 amino acids. The V end was cut by 4 bases, the J end by 3 bases, with 12 bases between. Germline V gives CDR1 SGHRS, CDR2 YFSETQ. The CDR3 sequence: CASSPSRGTDTQYF. CDR3 in DNA: TGCGCCAGCAGCCCTTCAAGGGGGACAGATACGCAGTATTTT.

The DNA of the CDR3 is TGTGCCAGCAGCATCGGGACAACCGTAACTAGTGGCTACACCTTC. Translation: CASSIGTTVTSGYTF. This chain connects TRBV11-2 to TRBJ1-2, with D perhaps TRBD1 (6 bases). Trimming took off 5 bases at V and 7 bases at J, with 20 bases between the two ends. The germline V gene encodes CDR1 SGHAT and CDR2 FQNNGV. The CDR3 length is 15 residues.

J is TRBJ2-1 and V is TRBV2; D is unresolved. The CDR3 runs to 12 residues. The V and J ends lost 11 bases and 8 bases respectively, with 16 bases between them. CDR1 is SNHLY and CDR2 is FYNNEI in the germline V gene. The CDR3 here is CASESTVDEQFF. The DNA for the CDR3 is TGTGCCTCCGAATCGACTGTAGATGAGCAGTTCTTC. Using reference TRBV2 and TRBJ2-1 for the parts outside the CDR3, the full variable domain is EPEVTQTPSHQVTQMGQEVILRCVPISNHLYFYWYRQILGQKVEFLVSFYNNEISEKSEIFDDQFSVERPDGSNFTLKIRSTKLEDSAMYFCASESTVDEQFFGPGTRLTVL.

The rearrangement joins TRBV2 to TRBJ2-7; 8 nucleotides match TRBD2. This CDR3 has 15 residues. CDR1 and CDR2 from the germline V gene are SNHLY and FYNNEI. V lost 6 bases and J lost 3; bases outside the gene matches: 10. CDR3 nucleotide sequence: TGTGCCAGCAGGATTAGCGGGACTCGCCTCTACGAGCAGTACTTC. It specifies CASRISGTRLYEQYF. Variable domain in full (rest from reference TRBV2 and TRBJ2-7): EPEVTQTPSHQVTQMGQEVILRCVPISNHLYFYWYRQILGQKVEFLVSFYNNEISEKSEIFDDQFSVERPDGSNFTLKIRSTKLEDSAMYFCASRISGTRLYEQYFGPGTRLTVT.